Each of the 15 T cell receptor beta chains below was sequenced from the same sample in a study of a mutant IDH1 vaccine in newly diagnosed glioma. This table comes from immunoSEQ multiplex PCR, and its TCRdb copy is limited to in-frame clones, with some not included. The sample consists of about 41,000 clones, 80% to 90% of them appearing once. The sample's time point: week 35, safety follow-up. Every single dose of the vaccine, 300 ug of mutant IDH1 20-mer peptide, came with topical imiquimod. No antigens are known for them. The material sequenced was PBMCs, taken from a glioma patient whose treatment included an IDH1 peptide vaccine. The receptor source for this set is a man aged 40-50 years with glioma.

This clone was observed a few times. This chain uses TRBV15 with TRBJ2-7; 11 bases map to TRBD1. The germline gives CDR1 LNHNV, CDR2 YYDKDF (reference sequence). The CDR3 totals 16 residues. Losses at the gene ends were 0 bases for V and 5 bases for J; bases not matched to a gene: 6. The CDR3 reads CATSRDLGQGEDEQYF. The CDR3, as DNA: TGTGCCACCAGCAGAGACCTGGGACAGGGGGAGGACGAGCAGTACTTC.

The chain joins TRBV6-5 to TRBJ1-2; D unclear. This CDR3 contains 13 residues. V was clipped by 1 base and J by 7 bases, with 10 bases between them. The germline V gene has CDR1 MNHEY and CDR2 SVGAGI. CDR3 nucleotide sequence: TGTGCCAGCAGTTACTACCTCGGAGTTGGCTACACCTTC. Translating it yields CASSYYLGVGYTF.

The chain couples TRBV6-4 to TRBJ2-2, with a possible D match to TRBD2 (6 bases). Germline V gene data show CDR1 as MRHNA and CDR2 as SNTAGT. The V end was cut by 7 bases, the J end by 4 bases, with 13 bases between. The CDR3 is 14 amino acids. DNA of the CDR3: TGTGCCAGCATGAGGGAGGCGGGCACCGGGGAGCTGTTTTTT. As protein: CASMREAGTGELFF.

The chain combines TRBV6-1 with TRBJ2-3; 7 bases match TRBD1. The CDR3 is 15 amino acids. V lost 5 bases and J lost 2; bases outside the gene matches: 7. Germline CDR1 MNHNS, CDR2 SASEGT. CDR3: CASSIDRVHTDTQYF. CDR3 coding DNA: TGTGCCAGCAGTATCGACAGGGTGCACACAGATACGCAGTATTTT.

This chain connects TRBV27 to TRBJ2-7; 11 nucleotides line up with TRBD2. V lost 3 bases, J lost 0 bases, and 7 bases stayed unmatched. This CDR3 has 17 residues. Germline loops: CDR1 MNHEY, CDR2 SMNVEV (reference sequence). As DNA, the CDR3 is TGTGCCAGCAGTTTCCTAGCGGGAGGCCCCTTCTCCTACGAGCAGTACTTC. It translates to CASSFLAGGPFSYEQYF.

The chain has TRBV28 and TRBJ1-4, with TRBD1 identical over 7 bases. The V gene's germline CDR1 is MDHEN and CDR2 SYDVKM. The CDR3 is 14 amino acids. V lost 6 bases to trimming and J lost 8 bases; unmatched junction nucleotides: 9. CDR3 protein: CASRPTGEREKLFF. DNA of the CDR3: TGTGCCAGCAGACCCACAGGGGAGAGGGAAAAACTGTTTTTT.

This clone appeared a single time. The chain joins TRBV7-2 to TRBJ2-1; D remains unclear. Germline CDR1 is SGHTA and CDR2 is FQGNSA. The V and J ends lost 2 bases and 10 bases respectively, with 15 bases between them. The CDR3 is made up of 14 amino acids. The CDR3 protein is CASSLLRLSEEQFF. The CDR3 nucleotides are TGTGCCAGCAGCTTACTTCGACTGAGTGAGGAGCAGTTCTTC. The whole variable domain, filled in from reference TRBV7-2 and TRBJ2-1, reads GAGVSQSPSNKVTEKGKDVELRCDPISGHTALYWYRQSLGQGLEFLIYFQGNSAPDKSGLPSDRFSAERTGGSVSTLTIQRTQQEDSAVYLCASSLLRLSEEQFFGPGTRLTVL.

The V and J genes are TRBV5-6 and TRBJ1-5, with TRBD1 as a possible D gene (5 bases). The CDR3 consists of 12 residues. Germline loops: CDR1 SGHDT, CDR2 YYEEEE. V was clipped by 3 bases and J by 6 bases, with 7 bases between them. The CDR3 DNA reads TGTGCCAGCAGCTGGGGGGGTCAGCCCCAGCATTTT. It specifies CASSWGGQPQHF.

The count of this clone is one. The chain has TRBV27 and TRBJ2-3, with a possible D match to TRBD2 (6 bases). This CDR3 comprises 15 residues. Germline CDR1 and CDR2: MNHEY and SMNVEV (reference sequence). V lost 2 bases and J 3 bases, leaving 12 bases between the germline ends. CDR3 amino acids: CASSLRGGRTDTQYF. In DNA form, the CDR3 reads TGTGCCAGCAGTTTACGAGGAGGGAGAACAGATACGCAGTATTTT.

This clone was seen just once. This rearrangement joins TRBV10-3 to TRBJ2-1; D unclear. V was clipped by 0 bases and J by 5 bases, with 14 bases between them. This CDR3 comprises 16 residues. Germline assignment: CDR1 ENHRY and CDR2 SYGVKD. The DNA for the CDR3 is TGTGCCATCAGTGAGTCCGTCGGGCTGATCGACAATGAGCAGTTCTTC. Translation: CAISESVGLIDNEQFF.

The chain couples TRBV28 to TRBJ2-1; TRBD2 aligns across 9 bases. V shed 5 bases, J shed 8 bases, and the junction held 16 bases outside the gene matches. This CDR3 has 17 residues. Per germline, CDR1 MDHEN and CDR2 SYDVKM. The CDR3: CASSPPYLASGMYEQFF. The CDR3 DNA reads TGTGCCAGCAGTCCCCCTTATCTGGCTAGCGGGATGTATGAGCAGTTCTTC.

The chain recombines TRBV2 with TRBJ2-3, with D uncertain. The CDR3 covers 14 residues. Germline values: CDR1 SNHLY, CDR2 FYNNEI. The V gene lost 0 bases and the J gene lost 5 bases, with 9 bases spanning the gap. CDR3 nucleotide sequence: TGTGCCAGCAGTGAAGCGCAGTGGGGAGATACGCAGTATTTT. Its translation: CASSEAQWGDTQYF.

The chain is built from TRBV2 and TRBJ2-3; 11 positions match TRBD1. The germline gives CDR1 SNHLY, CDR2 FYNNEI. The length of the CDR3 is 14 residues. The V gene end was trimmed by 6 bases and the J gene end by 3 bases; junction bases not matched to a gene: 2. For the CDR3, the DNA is TGTGCCAGCAGCCGGGACAGGGGGACAGATACGCAGTATTTT. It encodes CASSRDRGTDTQYF.

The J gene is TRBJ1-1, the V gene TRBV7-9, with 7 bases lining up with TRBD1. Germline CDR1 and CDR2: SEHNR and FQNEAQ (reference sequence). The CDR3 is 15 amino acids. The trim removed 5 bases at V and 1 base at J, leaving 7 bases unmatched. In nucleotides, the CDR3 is TGTGCCAGCAGCGGTCGGGACAGTGCGAACACTGAAGCTTTCTTT. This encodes CASSGRDSANTEAFF.

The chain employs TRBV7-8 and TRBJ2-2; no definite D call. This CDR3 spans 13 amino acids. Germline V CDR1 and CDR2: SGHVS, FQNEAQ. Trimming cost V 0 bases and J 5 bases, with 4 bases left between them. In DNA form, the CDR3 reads TGTGCCAGCAGCTTAGCCGGGACCGGGGAGCTGTTTTTT. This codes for CASSLAGTGELFF.